This T cell receptor (beta chain) was identified in a study of T cells in Graves' hyperthyroidism and ophthalmopathy. Findings and limits, study-wide: Most clonotypes that expanded in the thyroid above 0.001 also showed up in blood.

V was pared by 8 bases and J by 4 bases, with 6 bases of the junction left unmatched. Germline-derived CDR1 and CDR2 are SGHVS and FNYEAQ. CDR3 size: 14 residues. There are many counts of this clonotype. Its antigen is still unknown. The study excluded patients with uncontrolled infection, other autoimmune disease, pregnancy or lactation. Each diagnosis was grounded in clinical symptoms, serum thyroxine and TRAb, thyroid ultrasound, and orbital computed tomography. PBMCs stemmed from 10 ml fresh peripheral blood. The source material, RNA transcripts, was used to amplify TCR beta CDR3 regions. Primed by the HTBI set, a first-round RT-PCR was run on the TCR CDR3. TCRdb itself ran the multiplex PCR reads through MiXCR, one entry per CDR3 protein. The repertoire holds 500,000 to 550,000 distinct CDR3 sequences, approximately 20% seen once, with 47% in the top ten.

V and J are TRBV7-6 and TRBJ1-1; 11 bases are a match to TRBD1. The source material was blood. The sequence came from a man aged 35-49 years with Graves' ophthalmopathy. As DNA, the CDR3 is TGTGCCAGCTTTGCCGGGACAGGGGGCACTGAAGCTTTCTTT. Translation gives CASFAGTGGTEAFF.